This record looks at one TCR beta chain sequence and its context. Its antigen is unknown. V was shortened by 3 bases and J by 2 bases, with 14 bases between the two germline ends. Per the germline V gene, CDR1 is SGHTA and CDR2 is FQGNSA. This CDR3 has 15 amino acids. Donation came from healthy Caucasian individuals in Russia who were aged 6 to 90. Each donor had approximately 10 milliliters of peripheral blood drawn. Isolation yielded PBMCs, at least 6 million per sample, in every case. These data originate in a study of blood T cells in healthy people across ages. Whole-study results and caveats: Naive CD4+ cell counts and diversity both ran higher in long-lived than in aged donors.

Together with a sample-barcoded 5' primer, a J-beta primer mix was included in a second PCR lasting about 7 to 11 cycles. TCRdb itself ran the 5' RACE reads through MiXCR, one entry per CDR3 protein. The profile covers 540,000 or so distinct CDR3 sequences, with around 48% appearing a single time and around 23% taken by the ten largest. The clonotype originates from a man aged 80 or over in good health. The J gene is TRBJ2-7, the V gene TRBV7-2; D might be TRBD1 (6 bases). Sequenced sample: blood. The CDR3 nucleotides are TGTGCCAGCAGCTTTGGGGGCAGGGATACCTACGAGCAGTACTTC. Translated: CASSFGGRDTYEQYF.